Reported below is one T cell receptor (beta chain). The sample originates from a study of blood T cell repertoires in COVID-19. Study-wide background: Acute and convalescent COVID-19 specimens originated in the United States, Italy and Spain.

Study processing details: Amplification of reference gene primers provided the estimated nucleated cell counts. Some clones are missing from TCRdb's copy, which holds only in-frame ones; the method was immunoSEQ multiplex PCR. For V, J and clone size, that table is used; D and trimming come from the DNA. The repertoire holds 130,000 or so clones, with around 89% as singletons. V gave up 5 bases and J gave up 9 bases; unmatched junction bases: 4. This CDR3 comprises 12 residues. Germline values: CDR1 MNHEY, CDR2 SMNVEV (reference sequence). The sequence derives from a man in his fifties or sixties with active or convalescent COVID-19. The chain combines TRBV27 with TRBJ2-1; 7 positions agree with TRBD2. The specimen was peripheral blood. CDR3: CASSREVGEQFF. CDR3 in DNA: TGTGCCAGCAGTCGGGAGGTCGGTGAGCAGTTCTTC.